Sequencing of this T cell receptor beta chain was carried out in a study of cytomegalovirus exposure and HLA in healthy donors. As for the study in general: Of roughly 400 genotyped donors, about 81% clustered with self-reported Caucasian donors.

This CDR3 is 15 amino acids long. The V end lost 0 bases, the J end lost 2 bases, and 10 bases lay between the germline ends. Per the germline V gene, CDR1 is MNHEY and CDR2 is SVGAGI. PCR primers comprised 60 Vbeta and 13 Jbeta primers. Per the original data handling: Later reanalysis found tens of millions of unique TCR beta chains, about 10 million of them shared. Sequencing was performed with immunoSEQ multiplex PCR; in TCRdb, only in-frame clones are kept and a portion is missing. V and J calls and clone size come straight from that table; D and trimming were deduced from the DNA. Seen in this sample are more than 65,000 clones; the ten most common clones hold 2.5% to 3%. Among the donors, all were healthy bone marrow donors.

The specimen was PBMCs. The chain uses TRBV6-5 and TRBJ1-2; D not certain. The receptor was derived from a man in his forties in good health and CMV-seronegative. CDR3 nucleotide sequence: TGTGCCAGCAGTTACTCGAAGTCGGTCAACTATGGCTACACCTTC. As protein: CASSYSKSVNYGYTF.